A selection of T cell receptor beta chains follows, all from one sample in a study of T-cell reconstitution after alpha-beta-depleted transplantation in children. From the PCR reads, TCRdb called clonotypes with MiXCR, one entry per CDR3 protein. The repertoire has about 640,000 distinct CDR3 sequences, approximately 16% of them found once; the top ten carry 0.85% to 1.3%. The sample here was PBMCs from the stem cell graft donor, taken from the stem cell graft. All receptors come from a human donor who donated a stem cell graft to a child with acute myeloid leukemia. CDR3s include the opening cysteine and the closing phenylalanine or tryptophan. D genes are given only for firm matches. The size field is filled for only some rows; it gives once, few, many or a size class.

CDR3 DNA,CDR3 protein,J gene,V gene,clone size,D gene
TGTGCCAGCAGCGACCAGGGGGCGCGGACAGATACGCAGTATTTT,CASSDQGARTDTQYF,TRBJ2-3,TRBV7-9,-,TRBD1
TGTGCCAGCAGCCCCCGGACAGCGGGAGAGACCCAGTACTTC,CASSPRTAGETQYF,TRBJ2-5,TRBV7-2,-,-
TGCAGTGCTAGAGATGGAACAGGGCAATTCTCTGGGGCCAACGTCCTGACTTTC,CSARDGTGQFSGANVLTF,TRBJ2-6,TRBV20-1,-,-
TGTGCCAGCAGCTTAGTGGTCCGGGGGCCCTCCTACGAGCAGTACTTC,CASSLVVRGPSYEQYF,TRBJ2-7,TRBV7-2,few,-
TGCAGTGCTAGAGATGACAGGGGCGGACAGCCCCAGCATTTT,CSARDDRGGQPQHF,TRBJ1-5,TRBV20-1,-,TRBD1
TGTGCCAGCAGTGAATCTGCCCTAGCGGGGGTCAACACCGGGGAGCTGTTTTTT,CASSESALAGVNTGELFF,TRBJ2-2,TRBV25-1,-,TRBD2
TGCAGTGCTCGTTCTCCGGGACAGGGGAATTCACCCCTCCACTTT,CSARSPGQGNSPLHF,TRBJ1-6,TRBV20-1,-,TRBD1
TGCAGCGTTGAAGAGTGGCCTGACAGGGGCCCCTACGAGCAGTACTTC,CSVEEWPDRGPYEQYF,TRBJ2-7,TRBV29-1,few,TRBD1
TGTGCCACCAGTGATGCCATGGGACAGAACACCGGGGAGCTGTTTTTT,CATSDAMGQNTGELFF,TRBJ2-2,TRBV24-1,-,-
TGCGCCAGCAGCCAAAGACAGGTCAGGTGCCAAGAGACCCAGTACTTC,CASSQRQVRCQETQYF,TRBJ2-5,TRBV4-3,-,-
TGTGCCATCAGTGACTATCAGATTGCGCTGGGGCAGTTCTTC,CAISDYQIALGQFF,TRBJ2-1,TRBV10-3,many,-
TGTGCCAGCAGCCTTGGAGGGGCCCAGTCCTACGAGCAGTACTTC,CASSLGGAQSYEQYF,TRBJ2-7,TRBV7-2,few,-
TGTGCCATCAGTGACGAGGGCAATGAGCAGTTCTTC,CAISDEGNEQFF,TRBJ2-1,TRBV10-3,many,-
TGTGCCAGCAGCTTAGACGGGCTAGCGGGGGTCACAGATACGCAGTATTTT,CASSLDGLAGVTDTQYF,TRBJ2-3,TRBV11-2,-,TRBD2
TGTGCCAGCAGCTTGCGTCCAGCGGGCCCTTACGAGCAGTACTTC,CASSLRPAGPYEQYF,TRBJ2-7,TRBV7-3,many,-
TGCGCCAGCAGCGGGAGGGAGGGGCTCTCCTACAATGAGCAGTTCTTC,CASSGREGLSYNEQFF,TRBJ2-1,TRBV5-1,few,TRBD2
TGTGCCAGCAGCTCGTATTTTGCGGGGGAGGACACTGAAGCTTTCTTT,CASSSYFAGEDTEAFF,TRBJ1-1,TRBV11-1,-,-
TGTGCCTGGAGTCAAACAGGGTACTACGAGCAGTACTTC,CAWSQTGYYEQYF,TRBJ2-7,TRBV30,-,-
TGCAGTGCCTCCCCTCGCCGGGGTCACACTGAAGCTTTCTTT,CSASPRRGHTEAFF,TRBJ1-1,TRBV20-1,many,-
TGTGCCAGCAGCCGTACACAGAGCACTGAAGCTTTCTTT,CASSRTQSTEAFF,TRBJ1-1,TRBV7-7,few,-
TGTGCCAGCAGTCCGCGACACCTCTCTGGAAACACCATATATTTT,CASSPRHLSGNTIYF,TRBJ1-3,TRBV12-3/TRBV12-4,many,-
TGTGCCAGCAGCTTAGTGCGGGCGCAGGGCACTGAAGCTTTCTTT,CASSLVRAQGTEAFF,TRBJ1-1,TRBV7-8,-,-
TGCAGTGCTAGAGCGGAGGCAGATAGCAATCAGCCCCAGCATTTT,CSARAEADSNQPQHF,TRBJ1-5,TRBV20-1,many,-
TGTGCCACCAGCAGCCCGGTGGACACACATAACTATGGCTACACCTTC,CATSSPVDTHNYGYTF,TRBJ1-2,TRBV15,many,-
TGTGCCAGCAGTTTGGAGGCAGGGGGCAATCAGCCCCAGCATTTT,CASSLEAGGNQPQHF,TRBJ1-5,TRBV12-3/TRBV12-4,once,-
TGTGCCAGCTTGCCCCAGGGGTCCCCTTCCTATGGCTACACCTTC,CASLPQGSPSYGYTF,TRBJ1-2,TRBV6-1,many,-
TGCAGTGCCCCTTTGGCCAGGGGTGACTTCTTAGCCAAAAACATTCAGTACTTC,CSAPLARGDFLAKNIQYF,TRBJ2-4,TRBV20-1,-,-
TGTGCCAGCAGTCTGCTTCCCGGTCGAACTGAAGCTTTCTTT,CASSLLPGRTEAFF,TRBJ1-1,TRBV12-3/TRBV12-4,few,-
TGTGCCATCAGTGAGTCCCAGGGTGGACGCGAGCAGTACTTC,CAISESQGGREQYF,TRBJ2-7,TRBV10-3,many,-
TGTGCCAGCAGTTACCGGCGCGACCACACATACAACCCACAAGAGACCCAGTACTTC,CASSYRRDHTYNPQETQYF,TRBJ2-5,TRBV6-5,few,-
TGCAGTTTGGGAGGCAATCAGCCCCAGCATTTT,CSLGGNQPQHF,TRBJ1-5,TRBV20-1,many,-
TGTGCCAGCAGCTCGGGACGGGAGGGTGGCTCCTATAATTCACCCCTCCACTTT,CASSSGREGGSYNSPLHF,TRBJ1-6,TRBV13,many,-
TGTGCCAGCAGCCTACAGGGGGCGCTGAAAAATGAGCAGTTCTTC,CASSLQGALKNEQFF,TRBJ2-1,TRBV12-3/TRBV12-4,-,TRBD1
TGCAGTGCTAGGCCTAAAGCTAACTATGGCTACACCTTC,CSARPKANYGYTF,TRBJ1-2,TRBV20-1,many,-
TGTGCCAGCAGCTCATGGGGCGTCAACAATGAGCAGTTCTTC,CASSSWGVNNEQFF,TRBJ2-1,TRBV5-5,many,-
TGTGCCAGCAGTTTATGGAGGGACTACAATGAGCAGTTCTTC,CASSLWRDYNEQFF,TRBJ2-1,TRBV12-3/TRBV12-4,many,-
TGTGCCAGCAGCTCACGATGGGGGGAGCTGTTTTTT,CASSSRWGELFF,TRBJ2-2,TRBV7-2,many,-